The 10 T cell receptor beta chains below were found in one sample sequenced in a study of blood T cell repertoires in COVID-19. Data came from immunoSEQ multiplex PCR; TCRdb stores just in-frame clones and leaves some out. The sample contains more than 250,000 clones, roughly 88% of which appear only once. Sequenced: peripheral blood. These receptors originate from a woman under 40 with COVID-19, enrolled during active disease.

This clone is a singleton in its sample. The rearrangement joins TRBV7-2 to TRBJ1-4, with D tentatively TRBD1 (5 bases). Trimming removed 0 bases at V and 7 bases at J, with 15 bases between. Germline V gene lookup returns CDR1 SGHTA and CDR2 FQGNSA. The CDR3 sequence is 16 residues long. CDR3 residues: CASSLARWGNGEKLFF. In nucleotides, the CDR3 is TGTGCCAGCAGCTTAGCGCGATGGGGCAACGGTGAAAAACTGTTTTTT. Filled out from reference TRBV7-2 and TRBJ1-4, the complete variable domain reads GAGVSQSPSNKVTEKGKDVELRCDPISGHTALYWYRQSLGQGLEFLIYFQGNSAPDKSGLPSDRFSAERTGGSVSTLTIQRTQQEDSAVYLCASSLARWGNGEKLFFGSGTQLSVL.

The V call is TRBV5-5, the J call TRBJ2-5, with a tentative D call TRBD1 (6 bases). Trimming took off 4 bases at V and 4 bases at J, with 17 bases between the two ends. Germline values: CDR1 SGHKS, CDR2 YYEKEE (reference sequence). The CDR3 is 15 amino acids. The CDR3 here is CASSPLVGAGETQYF. As DNA, the CDR3 is TGTGCCAGCAGCCCACTGGTGGGGGCTGGAGAGACCCAGTACTTC.

The rearrangement joins TRBV9 to TRBJ1-1; D ambiguous. This CDR3 comprises 16 residues. Germline CDR1 and CDR2: SGDLS and YYNGEE. V was cut by 2 bases and J by 2 bases, with 16 bases left in between. The CDR3 region has the DNA TGTGCCAGCAGCGTGGCGGGGAACGTTGGAAACACTGAAGCTTTCTTT. This encodes CASSVAGNVGNTEAFF.

The V and J genes are TRBV18 and TRBJ2-7; TRBD1 might be the D (6 bases). Germline V lookup: CDR1 KGHSH, CDR2 LQKENI. With 4 bases removed from V and 1 base from J, the gap between germline ends came to 20 bases. The CDR3 spans 17 residues. The CDR3 region is CASSQGKQGFGSYEQYF. Here the CDR3 DNA reads TGTGCCAGCTCACAAGGGAAACAGGGATTTGGTTCCTACGAGCAGTACTTC.

The rearrangement joins TRBV2 to TRBJ2-2, with a weak D call TRBD2 (6 bases). From germline, CDR1 is SNHLY and CDR2 FYNNEI. V was cut by 10 bases and J by 6 bases, with 21 bases left in between. The CDR3 has 15 residues. CDR3 region: CATSLERAGSGELFF. In DNA form, the CDR3 reads TGTGCCACTTCACTGGAGCGGGCCGGGTCCGGGGAGCTGTTTTTT.

This clone was observed a few times. V is TRBV9 and J is TRBJ1-5; a weak D match, TRBD1 (5 bases). The CDR3 extends over 15 amino acids. The V and J ends lost 4 bases and 0 bases respectively, with 11 bases between them. Per the germline V gene, CDR1 is SGDLS and CDR2 is YYNGEE. The CDR3 nucleotides are TGTGCCAGCAGCCCGGGACTGAATAGCAATCAGCCCCAGCATTTT. Translating it yields CASSPGLNSNQPQHF.

The gene calls are TRBV29-1 and TRBJ1-2, with 7 bases matching TRBD1. This CDR3 comprises 13 residues. The germline gives CDR1 SQVTM, CDR2 ANQGSEA. V shed 6 bases and J 6 bases; nucleotides not matched to a gene: 10. This CDR3 reads CSVQGSPTDGYTF. The CDR3 DNA sequence: TGCAGCGTACAGGGGTCACCCACGGATGGCTACACCTTC. Looking up the rest from reference TRBV29-1 and TRBJ1-2 gives the full variable domain: SAVISQKPSRDICQRGTSLTIQCQVDSQVTMMFWYRQQPGQSLTLIATANQGSEATYESGFVIDKFPISRPNLTFSTLTVSNMSPEDSSIYLCSVQGSPTDGYTFGSGTRLTVV.

V usage is TRBV6-1 and J usage is TRBJ1-6; 9 bases agree with TRBD1. The CDR3 loop spans 16 amino acids. V lost 0 bases, J lost 11 bases, and 8 bases stayed unmatched. Looked up from germline, CDR1 is MNHNS and CDR2 is SASEGT. The CDR3 coding sequence is TGTGCCAGCAGTGAAGCGGTCCCCACAGGGGGCCCACCCCTCCACTTT. Translation: CASSEAVPTGGPPLHF.

The V call is TRBV4-1, the J call TRBJ2-3, with 8 bases lining up with TRBD1. V was pared by 0 bases and J by 5 bases, with 16 bases of the junction left unmatched. From germline, CDR1 is MGHRA and CDR2 YSYEKL. There are 19 residues in the CDR3. This CDR3 reads CASSQDPSLSGGVGDTQYF. The CDR3 DNA reads TGCGCCAGCAGCCAAGATCCCTCTCTTTCAGGGGGCGTCGGAGATACGCAGTATTTT.

The rearrangement uses TRBV21-1 and TRBJ1-4. TRBV21-1 is marked as a pseudogene. There are 15 residues in the CDR3. The CDR3 loop reads CASSNGGRPNEKLFF. CDR3 bases: TGTGCCAGCAGCAACGGGGGGCGCCCTAATGAAAAACTGTTTTTT.